This TCR gamma chain was retrieved from a study of intestinal T cells in coeliac disease (TCRdb year 2020). Describing the broader study: In the TRG cohort, the mean age of coeliac patients was about 16 years compared with approximately 57 years for controls, so the coeliac patients were much younger than the controls. In the TCR-delta (TRD) cohort, there were duodenal biopsies from roughly 11 coeliac disease patients and roughly 11 non-coeliac controls. A second, larger TCR-gamma (TRG) cohort included duodenal biopsies from about 35 coeliac disease patients and 20 to 25 non-coeliac controls.

With regard to this clone: The antigen it binds to is not known. Within one base of it there is no much larger clone, and no base qualities were kept.

The library came from multiplex PCR. TCRdb shows the sequencer as Ion Torrent PGM. TRG repertoires were amplified from 200 ng of biopsy DNA using the LymphoTrack kit, whose primers carry Illumina adapters. After purification with AMPure XP beads and quantification on a 2100 Bioanalyzer, the TRG amplicons were pooled in equimolar amounts. An Ion PGM instrument was used to sequence the TRG libraries. Per the authors' processing: Reads in which more than 10% of nucleotides fell below the per-patient third-quartile quality score were removed with FastX. IMGT/HighV-QUEST was used to align reads in order to assign V, D and J genes, locate CDR3 regions and judge functionality. After the sequences were translated into amino acids, every sequence predicted to be non-functional was thrown out. CDR3s were split into kmers, with and without positional annotation; kmer frequencies underwent PCA, and samples were clustered using all 1023 combinations of PCs 1-10. Leave-one-out cross-validation was used to validate the classification, with parameters re-optimised on the remaining samples in each round. Using the vegan R package, Shannon diversity was calculated from repeated random subsamples whose size matched the lowest read count. Clones were re-identified by TCRdb from the public reads with CATT, and rows with the same DNA were merged. V and J calls and clone size were set by TCRdb, not the authors. This sample gives about 670 gamma-chain clones in total; less than 50% of them show up just once. Together, the top ten hold 16% of the sample.

For each case, genomic DNA was extracted from ten 5-um FFPE scrolls with the QIAamp DNA FFPE tissue kit. Fully anonymised formalin-fixed paraffin-embedded duodenal biopsies surplus to diagnostic needs were used to test TCR repertoire-based classification of coeliac disease. As encoded in the germline V gene, CDR1 is VENAVY while CDR2 is YDSYNSRV. Its CDR3 holds 14 amino acids, cysteine through phenylalanine. The sequence is cut down to CDR3 DNA, 42 bases in frame from base 1. Relative to germline, V is missing 3 bases and J is missing 8 bases, with 13 bases of the junction outside any gene match. General conclusions and limits of the study: All 22 biopsies in training were correctly classified by TRD kmer-based clustering, and a leave-one-out accuracy of about 91% was reported. FFPE-derived DNA was found to be relatively degraded, and loss of a proportion of TCR sequences in each sample was likely caused by this degradation. It was not possible to tell repeated CDR3 amino acid sequences apart from PCR duplicates. Age was significantly different between the coeliac and control groups, but splitting the analysis by age did not give a significant classification. TRG clustering correctly classified most of the 54 biopsies (roughly 94%), with a reported leave-one-out accuracy of roughly 87%.

Sequenced input: a duodenal biopsy. Recombination linked TRGV8 to TRGJ1 or TRGJ2. The receptor was derived from a human donor with celiac disease. The CDR3 corresponds to CATWDRIFGDKKLF. The bases read TGTGCCACCTGGGATCGCATTTTTGGAGATAAGAAACTCTTT.